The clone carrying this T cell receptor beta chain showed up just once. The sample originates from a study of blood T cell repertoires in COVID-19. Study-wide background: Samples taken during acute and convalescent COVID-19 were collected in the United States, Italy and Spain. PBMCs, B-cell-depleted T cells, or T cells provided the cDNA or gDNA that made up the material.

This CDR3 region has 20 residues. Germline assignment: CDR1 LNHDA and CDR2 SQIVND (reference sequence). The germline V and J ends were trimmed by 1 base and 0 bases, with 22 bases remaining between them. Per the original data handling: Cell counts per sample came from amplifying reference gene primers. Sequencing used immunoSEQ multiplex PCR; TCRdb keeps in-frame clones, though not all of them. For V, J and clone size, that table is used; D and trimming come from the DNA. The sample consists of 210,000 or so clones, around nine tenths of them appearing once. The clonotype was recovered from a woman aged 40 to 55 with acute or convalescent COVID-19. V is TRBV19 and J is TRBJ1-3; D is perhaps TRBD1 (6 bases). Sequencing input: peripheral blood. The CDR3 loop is CASSIVPRRLGGPSGNTIYF. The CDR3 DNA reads TGTGCCAGTAGTATAGTTCCCAGGAGGCTTGGGGGCCCCTCTGGAAACACCATATATTTT.